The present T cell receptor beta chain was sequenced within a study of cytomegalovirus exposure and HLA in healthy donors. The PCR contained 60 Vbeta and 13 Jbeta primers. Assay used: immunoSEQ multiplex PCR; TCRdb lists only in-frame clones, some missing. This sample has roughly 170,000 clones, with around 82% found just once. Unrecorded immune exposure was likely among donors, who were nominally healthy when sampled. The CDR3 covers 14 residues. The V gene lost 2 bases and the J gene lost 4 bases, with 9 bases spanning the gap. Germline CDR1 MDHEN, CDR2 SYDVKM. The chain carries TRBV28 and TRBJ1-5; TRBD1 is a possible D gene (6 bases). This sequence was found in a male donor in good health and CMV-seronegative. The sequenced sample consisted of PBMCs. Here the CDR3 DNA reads TGTGCCAGCAGTTTAACAGGGTCAAATCAGCCCCAGCATTTT. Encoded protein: CASSLTGSNQPQHF.